This T cell receptor (beta chain) was found in a study of cytomegalovirus exposure and HLA in healthy donors. Points from the study as a whole: A few chains tied to CMV proved CMV antigen-specific in vitro. Immune exposure data for these donors was limited to CMV serostatus.

PCR amplification relied on 60 Vbeta primers (plus 13 Jbeta primers). Sequencing was performed with immunoSEQ multiplex PCR; in TCRdb, only in-frame clones are kept and a portion is missing. This sample's clone table lists fewer than 70,000 clones. The V gene's germline CDR1 is SGHDT and CDR2 YYEEEE. The CDR3 runs 17 residues. The ends were cut back, 4 bases at V and 0 bases at J, with 19 bases in the middle. Of note for this clone: Its matching antigen is unknown.

This TCR derives from a woman in her late teens or twenties in good health and CMV-seronegative. This chain links TRBV5-6 with TRBJ1-1, with a possible D match to TRBD1 (6 bases). The sequenced sample consisted of PBMCs. CDR3 sequence: CASSSGITGSVNTEAFF. The DNA for the CDR3 is TGTGCCAGCAGCAGTGGAATTACAGGGTCGGTGAACACTGAAGCTTTCTTT.